The 18 T cell receptor beta chains below all came from one sample that was sequenced in a study of blood T cell repertoires in COVID-19. The protocol was immunoSEQ multiplex PCR, while the TCRdb copy is restricted to in-frame clones and leaves out a portion. This table holds 350,000 or so clones, more than 90% found once. The sequencing sample was made of PBMCs or T cells enriched from blood (not recorded which). The receptors derive from a woman in her 30s who had recovered from COVID-19.

The gene calls are TRBV5-1 and TRBJ1-2; D gene unclear. The CDR3 contains 13 residues. The germline V gene has CDR1 SGHRS and CDR2 YFSETQ. Deletions cut 4 bases from V and 7 bases from J, with 14 bases between. The CDR3 region has the DNA TGCGCCAGCAGCCTGGCCGGGCGGGGTGGCTACACCTTC. This codes for CASSLAGRGGYTF.

This chain joins TRBV28 and TRBJ2-1; 8 bases agree with TRBD2. There are 14 residues in the CDR3. Germline loops: CDR1 MDHEN, CDR2 SYDVKM. Trimming at V came to 5 bases and at J to 8 bases, leaving 8 bases not matched to a gene. The CDR3 region has the DNA TGTGCCAGCAGTCCTGGGACTAGTGGGGATGAGCAGTTCTTC. Its translation: CASSPGTSGDEQFF.

This clone has just one count. The chain couples TRBV28 to TRBJ2-3; TRBD2 matches 8 bases. J was trimmed by 0 bases and V by 6 bases; bases with no gene match: 5. There are 15 residues in the CDR3. CDR1 and CDR2 (germline): MDHEN, SYDVKM. This chain's CDR3 is CASRVLAGSTDTQYF. The DNA of the CDR3 is TGTGCCAGCAGGGTCCTAGCGGGTAGCACAGATACGCAGTATTTT.

This CDR3 reads CASRDRTHLPLHF. DNA for the CDR3: TGTGCCAGCCGGGACAGGACCCATCTACCCCTCCACTTT. The chain combines TRBV6-5 with TRBJ1-6; 8 positions match TRBD1. V lost 8 bases, J lost 12 bases, and 9 bases stayed unmatched. This CDR3 is 13 amino acids long. Germline CDR1 and CDR2: MNHEY and SVGAGI.

The rearrangement uses TRBV11-2 and TRBJ2-1; 10 nucleotides agree with TRBD2. The CDR3 spans 15 residues. Germline V gene sequence: CDR1 SGHAT, CDR2 FQNNGV. The V segment lost 1 base and the J segment 7 bases; nucleotides outside the gene matches: 4. This CDR3 is CASSLASGSTNEQFF. DNA for the CDR3: TGTGCCAGCAGCTTAGCTAGCGGGAGTACTAATGAGCAGTTCTTC.

This clone was counted a single time. This chain connects TRBV4-3 to TRBJ1-5; D possibly corresponds to TRBD1 (6 bases). Germline V gene lookup returns CDR1 LGHNA and CDR2 YSLEER. CDR3 length equals 14 residues. The ends were cut back, 4 bases at V and 5 bases at J, with 12 bases in the middle. The CDR3 sequence: CASSLDRQDQPQHF. In DNA, the CDR3 is TGCGCCAGCAGCCTAGACAGGCAGGATCAGCCCCAGCATTTT.

V is TRBV28 and J is TRBJ2-1; TRBD1 matches 12 bases. Germline CDR1 and CDR2: MDHEN and SYDVKM. This CDR3 is built from 15 residues. V gave up 5 bases and J gave up 7 bases; unmatched junction bases: 6. CDR3 sequence reads: CASSEGTGGLNEQFF. In DNA form, the CDR3 reads TGTGCCAGCAGTGAGGGGACAGGGGGCCTTAATGAGCAGTTCTTC.

This clone appeared a few times. Other DNA sequences within the sample encode an identical CDR3. This chain connects TRBV6-5 to TRBJ2-7; possible D gene TRBD2, 5 bases. V dropped 4 bases and J dropped 3 bases, with 7 bases sitting between them. The CDR3 has 12 residues. CDR1 and CDR2 (germline): MNHEY, SVGAGI. In nucleotides, the CDR3 is TGTGCCAGCAGTTCAACTAGCTACGAGCAGTACTTC. As protein: CASSSTSYEQYF.

This rearrangement joins TRBV28 to TRBJ2-2, with 9 positions matching TRBD1. The CDR3 totals 16 residues. V lost 6 bases and J lost 5; bases outside the gene matches: 10. Germline V CDR1 and CDR2: MDHEN, SYDVKM. CDR3 region: CASSLGGQGLTGELFF. Here the CDR3 DNA reads TGTGCCAGCAGCCTGGGGGGACAGGGTCTTACCGGGGAGCTGTTTTTT.

This chain joins TRBV28 and TRBJ2-7; a weak D match, TRBD1 (6 bases). The CDR3 length is 14 residues. V was clipped by 7 bases and J by 3 bases, with 16 bases between them. The germline V gene has CDR1 MDHEN and CDR2 SYDVKM. CDR3 in amino acids: CASTPGAGVYEQYF. DNA of the CDR3: TGTGCCAGCACCCCCGGGGCAGGGGTCTACGAGCAGTACTTC.

The chain is built from TRBV28 and TRBJ1-1, with 8 bases aligning to TRBD1. V was pared by 11 bases and J by 1 base, with 3 bases of the junction left unmatched. Germline values: CDR1 MDHEN, CDR2 SYDVKM. The CDR3 has 12 residues. The CDR3 region has the DNA TGTGCCGGACAGGGAGGGAACACTGAAGCTTTCTTT. Its protein is CAGQGGNTEAFF. Looking up the rest from reference TRBV28 and TRBJ1-1 gives the full variable domain: DVKVTQSSRYLVKRTGEKVFLECVQDMDHENMFWYRQDPGLGLRLIYFSYDVKMKEKGDIPEGYSVSREKKERFSLILESASTNQTSMYLCAGQGGNTEAFFGQGTRLTVV.

The chain is built from TRBV19 and TRBJ1-1; D is unclear. The germline V gene encodes CDR1 LNHDA and CDR2 SQIVND (reference sequence). Trimming removed 1 base from V and 6 bases from J, with 15 bases in between. This CDR3 contains 15 residues. CDR3 nucleotides: TGTGCCAGTAGTATAGGAGCGCTAGGAAGCGCTGAAGCTTTCTTT. Encoded protein: CASSIGALGSAEAFF.

The V and J genes are TRBV7-3 and TRBJ2-2; 11 bases map to TRBD1. This CDR3 spans 16 amino acids. CDR1 and CDR2 from the germline V gene are SGHTA and FQGTGA. V gave up 5 bases and J gave up 4 bases; unmatched junction bases: 6. CDR3 DNA: TGTGCCAGCAGCCCCGGACAGGGGGCAATCACCGGGGAGCTGTTTTTT. Protein: CASSPGQGAITGELFF.

This rearrangement joins TRBV27 to TRBJ2-1; D is ambiguous. The CDR3 contains 13 residues. V dropped 3 bases and J dropped 4 bases, with 7 bases sitting between them. Per the germline V gene, CDR1 is MNHEY and CDR2 is SMNVEV (reference sequence). CDR3 in DNA: TGTGCCAGCAGTTTGGAGAGTTACAATGAGCAGTTCTTC. Translating it yields CASSLESYNEQFF.

V gene TRBV6-2 or TRBV6-3 combines with J gene TRBJ1-3, with unresolved D. The CDR3 loop spans 15 amino acids. Germline V CDR1 and CDR2: MNHEY, SVGEGT. V was cut by 4 bases and J by 8 bases, with 18 bases left in between. The CDR3 protein is CASSSWRAALDTIYF. The DNA of the CDR3 is TGTGCCAGCAGTTCTTGGAGGGCGGCGTTGGACACCATATATTTT.

The chain's CDR3 is CASSSHEGLAGRWETQYF. Written as DNA, the CDR3 is TGTGCCAGCAGCTCCCACGAGGGACTAGCGGGGAGGTGGGAGACCCAGTACTTC. The chain uses TRBV7-6 and TRBJ2-5, with TRBD2 identical over 13 bases. CDR3 length equals 18 residues. Germline lookup yields CDR1 SGHVS and CDR2 FNYEAQ. The trim removed 4 bases at V and 5 bases at J, leaving 13 bases unmatched.

This rearrangement joins TRBV10-3 to TRBJ1-5; the match to TRBD1 covers 8 bases. This CDR3 comprises 13 residues. After removal of 10 bases from V and 9 bases from J, the junction contained 11 bases not matched to a gene. Germline V gene data show CDR1 as ENHRY and CDR2 as SYGVKD. This CDR3 is CATADREKRPQHF. The CDR3 DNA reads TGTGCCACCGCGGACAGGGAGAAGCGGCCCCAGCATTTT.

The chain links TRBV27 to TRBJ2-5; D may be TRBD2 (5 bases). V lost 5 bases to trimming and J lost 6 bases, with 10 bases between them. Germline loops: CDR1 MNHEY, CDR2 SMNVEV (reference sequence). The CDR3 extends over 12 amino acids. Here the CDR3 reads CASSPPGKTQYF. CDR3 coding DNA: TGTGCCAGCAGTCCCCCGGGGAAGACCCAGTACTTC.